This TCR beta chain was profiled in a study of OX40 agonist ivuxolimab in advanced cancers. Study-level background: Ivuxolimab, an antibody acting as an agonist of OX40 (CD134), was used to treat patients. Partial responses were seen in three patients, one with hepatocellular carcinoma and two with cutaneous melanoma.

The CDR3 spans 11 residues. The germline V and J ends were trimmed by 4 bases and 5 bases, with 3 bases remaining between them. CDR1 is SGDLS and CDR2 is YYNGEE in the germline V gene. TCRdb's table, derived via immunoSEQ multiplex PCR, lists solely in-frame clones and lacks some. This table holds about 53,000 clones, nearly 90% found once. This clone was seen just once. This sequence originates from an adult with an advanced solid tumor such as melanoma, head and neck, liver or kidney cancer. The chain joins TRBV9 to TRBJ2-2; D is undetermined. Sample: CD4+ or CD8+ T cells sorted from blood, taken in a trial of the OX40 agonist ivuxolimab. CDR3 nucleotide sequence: TGTGCCAGCAGCTCAACCGGGGAGCTGTTTTTT. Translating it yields CASSSTGELFF.